What follows describes a single TCR beta chain. The antigen remains unidentified. The TCR beta cDNA libraries carried unique molecular identifiers. Input populations of about 1 to 11 million T cells gave rise to approximately 480,000 cDNA molecules. TCRdb re-analysed the PCR reads in MiXCR, keeping a single row per CDR3 protein. In the table there are over 300,000 distinct CDR3 sequences, about a third of which are singletons. These data are taken from a study of post-analysis software for immune sequencing data. Study outcomes and limitations: A handful of TRBV segments occurring more often in patients than controls included TRBV5-6, TRBV5-1 and TRBV20-1. In multiple sclerosis, normalized Chao1 diversity was significantly below that of controls.

Trimming cost V 3 bases and J 0 bases, with 12 bases left between them. The CDR3 sequence is 16 residues long. The V gene's germline CDR1 is LGHDT and CDR2 YNNKEL (reference sequence). The receptor was isolated from a girl aged 5 to 17 with multiple sclerosis. Material: blood. The V call is TRBV3-1, the J call TRBJ2-1, with D perhaps matching TRBD1 (6 bases). For the CDR3, the DNA is TGTGCCAGCAGCCATCCCCTCAGGGGCTCCTACAATGAGCAGTTCTTC. Its protein product is CASSHPLRGSYNEQFF.